A selection of T cell receptor beta chains follows, all from one sample in a study of cytomegalovirus exposure and HLA in healthy donors. Measured with immunoSEQ multiplex PCR; TCRdb has only the in-frame clones, and not every one. The sample has about 140,000 clones, about 85% seen once; the top ten hold about 3.4%. The sequencing sample was made of PBMCs. Receptor source: a female donor in good health and CMV-seronegative. Both conserved end residues are part of each CDR3. The D gene is left open where the match is weak. Size values are once, few and many counts, or a class for expanded clones, and some rows have none.

>TRBJ2-7|TRBD1|TRBV9|.
TGTGCCAGCAGCGCCGGGACAGGGACCTACGAGCAGTACTTC
CASSAGTGTYEQYF
>TRBJ1-4|TRBD1|TRBV6-5|.
TGTGCCAGCAGTGCGGGACAGGGGGTTTATGAAAAACTGTTTTTT
CASSAGQGVYEKLFF
>TRBJ1-2|TRBD1|TRBV19|.
TGTGCCAGCTCCGGACAGGGTGCCCTCCACTATGGCTACACCTTC
CASSGQGALHYGYTF
>TRBJ2-3|TRBD1|TRBV7-2|.
TGTGCCAGCAGCTTAGCGGCGTTGGGACAGACAGATACGCAGTATTTT
CASSLAALGQTDTQYF
>TRBJ1-4|.|TRBV6-6|.
TGTGCCAGCAGGAGAGGGCCGGAGTATGAAAAACTGTTTTTT
CASRRGPEYEKLFF
>TRBJ1-3|.|TRBV28|.
TGTGCCAGCAGTTTCACAGGGCCTGGAAACACCATATATTTT
CASSFTGPGNTIYF
>TRBJ1-5|TRBD1|TRBV7-8|.
TGTGCCAGCAGCTTAGCACGACAGGGGAATCAGCCCCAGCATTTT
CASSLARQGNQPQHF
>TRBJ2-5|.|TRBV7-9|.
TGTGCCAGCAGCGGAATTGGAAGCCCCGGGGAGCAGTACTTC
CASSGIGSPGEQYF
>TRBJ2-5|.|TRBV27|.
TGTGCCAGCAAAACTAGATGCCAGTACTTC
CASKTRCQYF
>TRBJ2-1|.|TRBV5-6|few
TGTGCCAGCAGCTTGGGGCTAGCAGCCTACAATGAGCAGTTCTTC
CASSLGLAAYNEQFF
>TRBJ2-7|.|TRBV16|many
TGTGCCAGCAGCCAATCCCAGCAGTTACCTCTTGAGGGGCAGTACTTC
CASSQSQQLPLEGQYF